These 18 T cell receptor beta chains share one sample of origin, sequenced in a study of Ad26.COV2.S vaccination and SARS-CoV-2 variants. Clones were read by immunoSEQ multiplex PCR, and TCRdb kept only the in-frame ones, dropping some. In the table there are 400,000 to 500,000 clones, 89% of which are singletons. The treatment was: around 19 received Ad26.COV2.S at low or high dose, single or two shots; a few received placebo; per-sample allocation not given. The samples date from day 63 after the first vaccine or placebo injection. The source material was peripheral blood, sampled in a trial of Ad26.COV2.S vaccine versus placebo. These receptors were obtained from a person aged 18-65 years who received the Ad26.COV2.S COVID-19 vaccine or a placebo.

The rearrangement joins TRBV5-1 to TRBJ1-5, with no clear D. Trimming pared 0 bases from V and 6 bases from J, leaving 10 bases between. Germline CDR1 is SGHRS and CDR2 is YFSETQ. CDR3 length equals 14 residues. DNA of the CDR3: TGCGCCAGCAGCTTGGGAGCGGGAGCTCAGCCCCAGCATTTT. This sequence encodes CASSLGAGAQPQHF.

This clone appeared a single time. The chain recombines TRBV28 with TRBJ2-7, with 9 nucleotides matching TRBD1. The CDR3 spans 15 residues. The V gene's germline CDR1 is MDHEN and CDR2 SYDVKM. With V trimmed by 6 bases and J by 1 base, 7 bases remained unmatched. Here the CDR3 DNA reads TGTGCCAGCAGCTACACCGGGACAGGGTCCTACGAGCAGTACTTC. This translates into CASSYTGTGSYEQYF.

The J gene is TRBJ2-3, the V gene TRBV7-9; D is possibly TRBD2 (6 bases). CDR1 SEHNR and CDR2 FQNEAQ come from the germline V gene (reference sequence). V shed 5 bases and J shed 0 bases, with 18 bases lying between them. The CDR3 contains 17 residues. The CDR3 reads CASSPLNDRGSTDTQYF. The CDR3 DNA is TGTGCCAGCAGCCCACTTAACGACCGGGGGAGCACAGATACGCAGTATTTT.

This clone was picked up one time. Here the CDR3 reads CASGWTVFGTGELFF. The DNA for the CDR3 is TGTGCCAGCGGATGGACGGTCTTTGGCACCGGGGAGCTGTTTTTT. The V call is TRBV11-2, the J call TRBJ2-2; D is uncertain. Germline V lookup: CDR1 SGHAT, CDR2 FQNNGV. CDR3 length equals 15 residues. V was pared by 8 bases and J by 4 bases, with 17 bases between.

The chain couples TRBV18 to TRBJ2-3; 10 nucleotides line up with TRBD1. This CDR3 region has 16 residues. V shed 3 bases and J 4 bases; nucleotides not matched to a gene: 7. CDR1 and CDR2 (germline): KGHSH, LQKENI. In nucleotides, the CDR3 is TGTGCCAGCTCACCTATGCCGGGACAGGGGTCAGATACGCAGTATTTT. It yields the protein CASSPMPGQGSDTQYF.

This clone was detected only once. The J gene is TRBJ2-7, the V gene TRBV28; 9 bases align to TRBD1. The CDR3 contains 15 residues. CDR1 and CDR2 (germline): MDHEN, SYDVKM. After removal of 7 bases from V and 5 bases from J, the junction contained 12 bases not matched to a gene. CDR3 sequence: CASTPSGTGKDEQYF. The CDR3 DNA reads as TGTGCCAGCACCCCTTCCGGGACAGGGAAGGACGAGCAGTACTTC.

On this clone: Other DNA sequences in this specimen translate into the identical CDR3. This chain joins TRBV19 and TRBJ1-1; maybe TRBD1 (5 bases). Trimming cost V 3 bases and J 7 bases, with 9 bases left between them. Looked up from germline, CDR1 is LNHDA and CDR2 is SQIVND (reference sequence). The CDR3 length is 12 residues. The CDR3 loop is CASSIRGSEAFF. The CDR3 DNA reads TGTGCCAGTAGTATCCGGGGGAGTGAAGCTTTCTTT.

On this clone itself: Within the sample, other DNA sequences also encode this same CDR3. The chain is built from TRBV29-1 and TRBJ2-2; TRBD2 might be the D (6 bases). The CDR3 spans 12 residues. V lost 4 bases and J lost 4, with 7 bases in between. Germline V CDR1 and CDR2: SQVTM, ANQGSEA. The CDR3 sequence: CSVVGGTGELFF. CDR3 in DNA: TGCAGCGTTGTGGGGGGCACCGGGGAGCTGTTTTTT.

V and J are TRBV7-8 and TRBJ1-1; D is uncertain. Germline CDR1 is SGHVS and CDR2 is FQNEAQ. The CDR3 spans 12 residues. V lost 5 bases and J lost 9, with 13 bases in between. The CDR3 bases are TGTGCCAGCAGCGCTTTGAGGTCGAAAGCTTTCTTT. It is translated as CASSALRSKAFF.

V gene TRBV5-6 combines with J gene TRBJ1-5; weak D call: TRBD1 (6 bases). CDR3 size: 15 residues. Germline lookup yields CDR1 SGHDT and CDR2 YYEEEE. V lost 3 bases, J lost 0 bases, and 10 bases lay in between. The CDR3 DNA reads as TGTGCCAGCAGCTCCAGACAGGATAGCAATCAGCCCCAGCATTTT. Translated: CASSSRQDSNQPQHF. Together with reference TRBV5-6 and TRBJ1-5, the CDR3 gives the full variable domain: DAGVTQSPTHLIKTRGQQVTLRCSPKSGHDTVSWYQQALGQGPQFIFQYYEEEERQRGNFPDRFSGHQFPNYSSELNVNALLLGDSALYLCASSSRQDSNQPQHFGDGTRLSIL.

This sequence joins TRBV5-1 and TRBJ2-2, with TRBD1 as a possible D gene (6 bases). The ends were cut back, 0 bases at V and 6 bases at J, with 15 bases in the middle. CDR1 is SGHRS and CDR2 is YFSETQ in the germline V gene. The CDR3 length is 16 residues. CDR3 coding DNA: TGCGCCAGCAGCTTGGCCCCCAGGGGTCCCCCCGGGGAGCTGTTTTTT. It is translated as CASSLAPRGPPGELFF.

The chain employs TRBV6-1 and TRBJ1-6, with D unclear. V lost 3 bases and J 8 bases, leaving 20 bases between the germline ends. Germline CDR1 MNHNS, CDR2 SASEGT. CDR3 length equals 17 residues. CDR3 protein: CASSDRRAQSGDSPLHF. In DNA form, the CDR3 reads TGTGCCAGCAGTGATAGGAGGGCCCAATCTGGAGATTCACCCCTCCACTTT.

CDR3 in amino acids: CASSQRGAERPQHF. CDR3 DNA sequence: TGTGCCAGCAGCCAGAGGGGAGCTGAACGGCCCCAGCATTTT. The V gene is TRBV6-2 or TRBV6-3, the J gene TRBJ1-5; TRBD1 might be the D (5 bases). With 6 bases removed from V and 9 bases from J, the gap between germline ends came to 18 bases. The germline V gene encodes CDR1 MNHEY and CDR2 SVGEGT. The CDR3 runs to 14 residues.

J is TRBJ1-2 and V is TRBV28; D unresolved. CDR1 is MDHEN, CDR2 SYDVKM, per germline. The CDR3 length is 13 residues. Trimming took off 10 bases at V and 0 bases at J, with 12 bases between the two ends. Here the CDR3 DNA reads TGTGCCACCCTAAGGGAAGCTAACTATGGCTACACCTTC. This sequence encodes CATLREANYGYTF.

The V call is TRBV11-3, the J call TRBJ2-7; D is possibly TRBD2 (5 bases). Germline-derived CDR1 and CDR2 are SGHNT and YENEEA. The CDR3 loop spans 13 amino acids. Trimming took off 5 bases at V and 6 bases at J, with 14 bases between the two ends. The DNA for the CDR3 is TGTGCCAGCAGCGGACGGAGTGCGGGCGAGCAGTACGTC. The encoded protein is CASSGRSAGEQYV.

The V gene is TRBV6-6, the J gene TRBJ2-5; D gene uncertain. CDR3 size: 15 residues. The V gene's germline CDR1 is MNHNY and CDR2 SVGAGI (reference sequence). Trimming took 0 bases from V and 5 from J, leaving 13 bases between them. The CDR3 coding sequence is TGTGCCAGCAGTTACTCGACCCTAGATGGGGAGACCCAGTACTTC. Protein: CASSYSTLDGETQYF.

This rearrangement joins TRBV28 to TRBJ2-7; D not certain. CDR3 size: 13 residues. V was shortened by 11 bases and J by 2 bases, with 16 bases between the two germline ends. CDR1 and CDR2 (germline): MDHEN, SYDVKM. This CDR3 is CALRIKGPYEQYF. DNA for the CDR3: TGTGCCCTGAGGATCAAAGGCCCCTACGAGCAGTACTTC.

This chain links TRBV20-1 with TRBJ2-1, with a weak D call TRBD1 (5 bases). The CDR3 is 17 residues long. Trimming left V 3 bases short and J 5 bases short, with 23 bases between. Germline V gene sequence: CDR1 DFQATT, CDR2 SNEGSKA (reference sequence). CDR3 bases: TGCAGTGCTAGTTTACCAGGGTCGGTAGGAGAGCACAATGAGCAGTTCTTC. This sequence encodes CSASLPGSVGEHNEQFF.